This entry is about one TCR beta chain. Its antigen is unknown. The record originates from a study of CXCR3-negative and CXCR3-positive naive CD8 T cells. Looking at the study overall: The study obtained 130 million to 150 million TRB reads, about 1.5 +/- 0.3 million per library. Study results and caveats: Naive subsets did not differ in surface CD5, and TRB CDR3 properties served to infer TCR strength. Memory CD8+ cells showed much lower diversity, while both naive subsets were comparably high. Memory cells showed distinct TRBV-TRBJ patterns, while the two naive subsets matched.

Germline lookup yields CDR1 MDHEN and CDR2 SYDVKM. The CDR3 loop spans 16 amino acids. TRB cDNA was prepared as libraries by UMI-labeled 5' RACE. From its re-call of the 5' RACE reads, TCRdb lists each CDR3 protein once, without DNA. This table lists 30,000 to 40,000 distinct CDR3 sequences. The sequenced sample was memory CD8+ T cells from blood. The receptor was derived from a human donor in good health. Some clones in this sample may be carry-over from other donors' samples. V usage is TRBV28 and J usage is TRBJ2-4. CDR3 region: CASSLSGVLAKNIQYF.